A selection of T cell receptor beta chains follows, all from one sample in a study of blood T cell repertoires in COVID-19. Assay used: immunoSEQ multiplex PCR; TCRdb lists only in-frame clones, some missing. Seen here are under 250,000 clones, around four fifths observed once, and the top ten hold about 2.7%. Material: peripheral blood. Receptors originate from a woman between 35 and 50 years old with active or convalescent COVID-19. Both conserved end residues are part of each CDR3. A D gene is named only where the DNA matches it firmly. Some rows mark clone size as missing; the rest say once, few, many or name a class of expanded clone.

TRBV12-3/TRBV12-4	TRBJ1-2	NA	NA	CASSLGRQPGYTF	TGTGCCAGCAGTTTGGGGCGACAGCCTGGCTACACCTTC
TRBV3-1/TRBV3-2	TRBJ1-1	NA	NA	CASSQDETRTEAFF	TGTGCCAGCAGCCAAGATGAGACTAGAACTGAAGCTTTCTTT
TRBV2	TRBJ2-1	NA	TRBD2	CATLGTSGRDSYNEQFF	TGTGCCACTCTCGGGACTAGCGGGAGGGACTCCTACAATGAGCAGTTCTTC
TRBV5-8	TRBJ2-1	NA	NA	CASRIPRLVKLYNEQFF	TGTGCCAGCAGAATCCCCCGACTAGTAAAACTGTACAATGAGCAGTTCTTC
TRBV7-8	TRBJ1-2	NA	TRBD1	CASSLDLLKTGVLYWTF	TGTGCCAGCAGCTTGGACCTATTGAAGACAGGGGTTCTATACTGGACCTTC
TRBV9	TRBJ2-1	NA	TRBD1	CASSVSLSGTGGDEQFF	TGTGCCAGCAGCGTCTCGCTATCCGGGACAGGGGGGGATGAGCAGTTCTTC
TRBV10-3	TRBJ2-7	few	NA	CAISGSDEQYF	TGTGCCATCAGTGGGAGCGACGAGCAGTACTTC
TRBV18	TRBJ2-1	NA	TRBD2	CASSPTELAGGPRSYNEQFF	TGTGCCAGCTCACCGACTGAATTAGCGGGAGGGCCCCGCTCCTACAATGAGCAGTTCTTC
TRBV19	TRBJ1-1	once	NA	CATLVRGGATEAFF	TGTGCCACCCTAGTCCGGGGGGGGGCCACTGAAGCTTTCTTT
TRBV11-3	TRBJ1-3	NA	NA	CASSLGPEGNTIYF	TGTGCCAGCAGCTTAGGGCCGGAGGGAAACACCATATATTTT
TRBV4-1	TRBJ2-7	NA	NA	CASSQVASTAYEQYF	TGCGCCAGCAGCCAAGTCGCCAGTACCGCCTACGAGCAGTACTTC
TRBV4-2	TRBJ1-1	once	NA	CASSQGSSGNTEAFF	TGTGCCAGCAGCCAAGGGTCTTCAGGGAACACTGAAGCTTTCTTT
TRBV28	TRBJ2-1	NA	TRBD2	CASRPGLAGAPQFF	TGTGCCAGCAGACCGGGACTAGCGGGAGCACCGCAGTTCTTC
TRBV5-1	TRBJ1-4	once	NA	CASSASYREEKLFF	TGCGCCAGCAGCGCAAGCTACAGGGAGGAAAAACTGTTTTTT
TRBV30	TRBJ1-4	once	NA	CAWDTGANEKLFF	TGTGCCTGGGACACAGGAGCGAATGAAAAACTGTTTTTT
TRBV18	TRBJ2-7	NA	TRBD1	CASSPPRTGGRWEQYF	TGTGCCAGCTCACCACCCCGGACAGGGGGTAGGTGGGAGCAGTACTTC
TRBV28	TRBJ1-6	few	NA	CAEQGPLNSPLHF	TGTGCCGAACAGGGCCCCCTTAATTCACCCCTCCACTTT
TRBV6-6	TRBJ1-2	NA	NA	CASSSSDSSLKYGYTF	NA
TRBV19	TRBJ1-3	NA	NA	CASSIPPGPDGNTIYF	TGTGCCAGTAGTATCCCCCCAGGGCCGGATGGAAACACCATATATTTT
TRBV24-1	TRBJ2-1	NA	TRBD2	CATSSGLAGYNEQFF	TGTGCCACCAGCTCGGGACTAGCGGGCTACAATGAGCAGTTCTTC
TRBV4-2	TRBJ2-2	NA	TRBD2	CASSQDSSGGGGELFF	TGTGCCAGCAGCCAAGATTCTAGCGGGGGTGGCGGGGAGCTGTTTTTT
TRBV30	TRBJ2-7	few	NA	CAWNRVTGEQYF	TGTGCCTGGAACAGGGTAACAGGCGAGCAGTACTTC
TRBV9	TRBJ1-2	NA	TRBD1	CASSALTGGHGYTF	TGTGCCAGCAGCGCCCTGACAGGGGGCCATGGCTACACCTTC
TRBV7-9	TRBJ1-2	NA	NA	CASSLETSHGGANGYTF	TGTGCCAGCAGCTTAGAAACCTCCCATGGGGGCGCGAATGGCTACACCTTC
TRBV9	TRBJ1-5	NA	NA	CASSTSGTPNQPQHF	TGTGCCAGCAGCACGTCCGGGACACCGAATCAGCCCCAGCATTTT
TRBV5-6	TRBJ1-2	NA	NA	CASRGRRGYTF	TGTGCCAGCAGGGGGCGGCGGGGCTACACCTTC
TRBV20-1	TRBJ1-2	NA	TRBD1	CSANRGPGRQF	TGCAGTGCGAACAGGGGGCCGGGACGGCAATTC
TRBV30	TRBJ2-7	NA	TRBD2	CAWSVVAGGYEQYF	TGTGCCTGGAGTGTGGTAGCGGGGGGCTACGAGCAGTACTTC
TRBV24-1	TRBJ1-3	NA	TRBD1	CATSDTGTGDTIYF	TGTGCCACCAGCGACACCGGGACAGGGGATACCATATATTTT
TRBV24-1	TRBJ2-1	NA	TRBD2	CATSDTSGSSYNEQFF	TGTGCCACCAGTGATACTAGCGGGAGCTCCTACAATGAGCAGTTCTTC
TRBV9	TRBJ1-1	NA	TRBD1	CASSLSSDRGKNTEAFF	TGTGCCAGCAGCTTAAGCTCGGACAGGGGAAAGAACACTGAAGCTTTCTTT
TRBV5-6	TRBJ1-3	once	NA	CASSSTQGSIYF	TGTGCCAGCAGCTCAACCCAGGGTTCCATATATTTT
TRBV2	TRBJ1-3	NA	NA	CASSAGYGDTIYF	TGTGCCAGCTCCGCTGGCTACGGGGACACCATATATTTT
TRBV30	TRBJ1-4	NA	NA	CAYYPPGEKLFF	TGTGCCTACTACCCACCCGGGGAAAAACTGTTTTTT
TRBV7-3	TRBJ2-1	NA	TRBD2	CASSLIAGAANEQFF	TGTGCCAGCAGCTTAATAGCGGGAGCGGCCAATGAGCAGTTCTTC
TRBV24-1	TRBJ2-7	NA	NA	CATSESGTPTYEQYF	TGTGCCACCAGTGAGTCCGGGACACCAACCTACGAGCAGTACTTC
TRBV11-3	TRBJ1-2	NA	NA	CASSSYFAGRTNYGYTF	TGTGCCAGCAGTTCATACTTCGCGGGTCGTACTAACTATGGCTACACCTTC
TRBV24-1	TRBJ2-6	NA	TRBD2	CATSDPGLAGGPGANVLTF	TGTGCCACCAGTGATCCGGGACTAGCGGGAGGGCCTGGGGCCAACGTCCTGACTTTC
TRBV6-4	TRBJ2-5	few	TRBD2	CASSESGGETQYF	TGTGCCAGCAGTGAGAGCGGGGGGGAGACCCAGTACTTC
TRBV5-1	TRBJ2-7	NA	NA	CASSLDQGTYEQYF	TGCGCCAGCAGCTTGGACCAGGGGACCTACGAGCAGTACTTC
TRBV9	TRBJ1-3	NA	TRBD1	CASSARTGERNTIYF	TGTGCCAGCAGCGCCCGGACAGGGGAAAGAAACACCATATATTTT
TRBV10-3	TRBJ1-1	NA	NA	CAIRANTEAFF	TGTGCCATCAGGGCGAACACTGAAGCTTTCTTT
TRBV5-1	TRBJ1-4	NA	TRBD1	CASSSEGQRNEKLFF	TGCGCCAGCAGCTCCGAGGGACAGCGTAATGAAAAACTGTTTTTT
TRBV12-3/TRBV12-4	TRBJ2-4	once	NA	CASSLERLDIQYF	TGTGCCAGCAGTTTAGAGAGGTTGGACATTCAGTACTTC
TRBV3-1/TRBV3-2	TRBJ2-5	NA	TRBD1	CASSLQRTGAWETQYF	TGTGCCAGCAGCCTACAAAGGACAGGGGCTTGGGAGACCCAGTACTTC
TRBV30	TRBJ2-6	NA	TRBD2	CAWRDGTGGYPGANVLTF	TGTGCCTGGAGAGACGGGACCGGGGGGTATCCTGGGGCCAACGTCCTGACTTTC
TRBV24-1	TRBJ2-3	NA	TRBD1	CATSDPTGVKTDTQYF	TGTGCCACCAGTGACCCGACAGGGGTAAAGACAGATACGCAGTATTTT
TRBV6-6	TRBJ1-1	NA	TRBD1	CASMLTGENEAFF	TGTGCCAGCATGCTAACAGGGGAAAATGAAGCTTTCTTT
TRBV7-2	TRBJ1-6	few	NA	CASSLTGQDSPLHF	TGTGCCAGCAGCTTAACAGGGCAAGATTCACCCCTCCACTTT
TRBV2	TRBJ1-5	NA	NA	CASSSETGHQPQHF	TGTGCCAGCTCCTCCGAAACAGGACACCAGCCCCAGCATTTT
TRBV15	TRBJ2-7	NA	NA	CATSREGGSDEQYF	TGTGCCACCAGCAGAGAAGGAGGGTCCGACGAGCAGTACTTC
TRBV30	TRBJ1-1	NA	NA	CAWGYGGTGTEAFF	TGTGCCTGGGGCTACGGGGGGACGGGGACTGAAGCTTTCTTT
TRBV18	TRBJ2-5	NA	TRBD1	CASSQGQEETQYF	TGTGCCAGCTCGCAAGGACAGGAAGAGACCCAGTACTTC